This T cell receptor (beta chain) was profiled in a study of T cells in Graves' hyperthyroidism and ophthalmopathy. In this sample, this clonotype turned up many times. Amplification yielded TCR beta CDR3 regions, with RNA transcripts as the source. The TCR CDR3 first-round RT-PCR relied on the HTBI primer set. Via MiXCR, TCRdb re-called the multiplex PCR reads, giving one row per CDR3 protein. The sample contains 600,000 to 850,000 distinct CDR3 sequences, 18% of which appear only once. V shed 0 bases, J shed 6 bases, and the junction held 7 bases outside the gene matches. CDR1 is SNHLY, CDR2 FYNNEI, per germline. The CDR3 totals 16 residues.

This clonotype originated in a woman in her 50s with Graves' hyperthyroidism that later progressed to Graves' ophthalmopathy. The chain joins TRBV2 to TRBJ2-1, with 8 bases aligning to TRBD2. Material for sequencing was blood. This CDR3 is CASSEASSGGSNEQFF. The CDR3, as DNA: TGTGCCAGCAGTGAAGCGTCAAGCGGGGGATCCAATGAGCAGTTCTTC.